Below are 10 T cell receptor beta chains sequenced from a single sample in a study of T cells after yellow fever vaccination. TCRdb reprocessed the 5' RACE reads with MiXCR, giving one entry per CDR3 protein. The repertoire holds hundreds of thousands of distinct CDR3 sequences, over 15% seen once, with roughly a sixth in the top ten. Sample: PBMCs, taken before the yellow fever booster vaccination. These TCRs come from a young man who received the YFV17D yellow fever vaccine.

This rearrangement joins TRBV7-2 to TRBJ2-7; no clear D gene. The CDR3 loop spans 13 amino acids. The germline V gene encodes CDR1 SGHTA and CDR2 FQGNSA. V lost 1 base, J lost 6 bases, and 10 bases lay in between. The CDR3 DNA reads as TGTGCCAGCAGCTTAGAAACCTGGGGCGAGCAGTACGTC. Translated: CASSLETWGEQYV.

The rearrangement links TRBV6-6 to TRBJ2-7; 7 bases map to TRBD1. The length of the CDR3 is 15 residues. V trimming: 5 bases; J trimming: 0 bases; junction bases outside the gene matches: 7. Germline V gene sequence: CDR1 MNHNY, CDR2 SVGAGI (reference sequence). The CDR3 reads CASSTGDSHSYEQYV. For the CDR3, the DNA is TGTGCCAGCAGTACTGGGGACAGCCACTCCTACGAGCAGTACGTC.

This chain connects TRBV2 to TRBJ2-7; tentatively, D is TRBD2 (6 bases). The CDR3 consists of 14 residues. Germline V gives CDR1 SNHLY, CDR2 FYNNEI. Trimming pared 3 bases from V and 1 base from J, leaving 10 bases between. The CDR3: CASSEGLTSYEQYF. DNA for the CDR3: TGTGCCAGCAGTGAGGGACTGACTTCCTACGAGCAGTACTTC.

This clonotype appeared once. The chain carries TRBV20-1 and TRBJ2-1, with 14 bases aligning to TRBD2. There are 15 residues in the CDR3. With 0 bases clipped from V and 7 bases from J, the junction kept 2 bases outside the gene matches. The germline gives CDR1 DFQATT, CDR2 SNEGSKA (reference sequence). CDR3: CSARERTSGRNEQFF. DNA for the CDR3: TGCAGTGCTAGAGAGAGGACTAGCGGGAGGAATGAGCAGTTCTTC.

This clonotype was observed a few times. In DNA, the CDR3 is TGTGCCACCAGGAGGGGGCCCGATACGCAGTATTTT. The encoded protein is CATRRGPDTQYF. The chain has TRBV6-2 or TRBV6-3 and TRBJ2-3, with D tentatively TRBD1 (7 bases). The CDR3 has 12 amino acids. The V and J ends lost 10 bases and 6 bases respectively, with 14 bases between them. Germline-derived CDR1 and CDR2 are MNHEY and SVGEGT.

This rearrangement joins TRBV7-2 to TRBJ1-1; D may be TRBD1 (6 bases). The V gene lost 5 bases and the J gene lost 4 bases, with 20 bases spanning the gap. CDR3 length equals 16 residues. CDR1 and CDR2 from the germline V gene are SGHTA and FQGNSA. CDR3 nucleotide sequence: TGTGCCAGCAGCCCTAGGGGGTCGGGGTACGGCACTGAAGCTTTCTTT. Its translation is CASSPRGSGYGTEAFF.

V is TRBV7-8 and J is TRBJ1-1; D gene ambiguous. Germline V CDR1 and CDR2: SGHVS, FQNEAQ. Trimming pared 2 bases from V and 3 bases from J, leaving 7 bases between. There are 13 residues in the CDR3. The DNA for the CDR3 is TGTGCCAGCAGCTTATTGCAGGACACTGAAGCTTTCTTT. Translation gives CASSLLQDTEAFF.

CDR3 region: CSAEYSSTDTQYF. DNA for the CDR3: TGCAGTGCTGAATATTCTAGCACAGATACGCAGTATTTT. V and J are TRBV20-1 and TRBJ2-3; D is uncertain. The CDR3 is 13 amino acids. Trimming stripped 5 bases from V and 0 bases from J, with 9 bases between. Germline V gene lookup returns CDR1 DFQATT and CDR2 SNEGSKA (reference sequence).

The genes are TRBV7-8 and TRBJ1-5, with D unresolved. CDR3 length: 12 residues. Germline CDR1 is SGHVS and CDR2 is FQNEAQ. V was trimmed by 6 bases and J by 7 bases, leaving 10 bases between them. The CDR3 DNA follows: TGTGCCAGCAGGACCTCTGGCCAGCCCCAGCATTTT. It translates to CASRTSGQPQHF.

This clonotype has only a few counts. The chain is built from TRBV5-1 and TRBJ2-2; D may be TRBD1 (5 bases). With 2 bases removed from V and 0 bases from J, the gap between germline ends came to 11 bases. The length of the CDR3 is 16 residues. In germline, CDR1 is SGHRS, CDR2 YFSETQ. The DNA of the CDR3 is TGCGCCAGCAGCTTACAGGACCAAGCGAACACCGGGGAGCTGTTTTTT. Protein product: CASSLQDQANTGELFF.